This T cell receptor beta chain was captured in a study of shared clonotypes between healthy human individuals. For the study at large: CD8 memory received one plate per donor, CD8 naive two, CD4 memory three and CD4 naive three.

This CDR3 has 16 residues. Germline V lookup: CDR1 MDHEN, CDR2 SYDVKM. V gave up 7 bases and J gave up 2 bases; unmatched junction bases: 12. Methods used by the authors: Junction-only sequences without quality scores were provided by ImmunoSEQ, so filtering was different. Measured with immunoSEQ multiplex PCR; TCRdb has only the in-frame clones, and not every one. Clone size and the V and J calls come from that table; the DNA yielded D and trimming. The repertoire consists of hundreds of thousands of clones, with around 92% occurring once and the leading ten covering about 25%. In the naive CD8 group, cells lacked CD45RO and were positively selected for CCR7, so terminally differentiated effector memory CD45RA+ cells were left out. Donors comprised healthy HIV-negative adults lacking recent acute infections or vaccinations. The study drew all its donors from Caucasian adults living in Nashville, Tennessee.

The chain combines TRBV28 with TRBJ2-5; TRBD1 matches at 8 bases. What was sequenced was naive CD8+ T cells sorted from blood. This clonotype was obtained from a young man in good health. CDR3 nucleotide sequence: TGTGCCAGCACCCTCGACAGGGGTAGCAGTCAAGAGACCCAGTACTTC. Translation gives CASTLDRGSSQETQYF.